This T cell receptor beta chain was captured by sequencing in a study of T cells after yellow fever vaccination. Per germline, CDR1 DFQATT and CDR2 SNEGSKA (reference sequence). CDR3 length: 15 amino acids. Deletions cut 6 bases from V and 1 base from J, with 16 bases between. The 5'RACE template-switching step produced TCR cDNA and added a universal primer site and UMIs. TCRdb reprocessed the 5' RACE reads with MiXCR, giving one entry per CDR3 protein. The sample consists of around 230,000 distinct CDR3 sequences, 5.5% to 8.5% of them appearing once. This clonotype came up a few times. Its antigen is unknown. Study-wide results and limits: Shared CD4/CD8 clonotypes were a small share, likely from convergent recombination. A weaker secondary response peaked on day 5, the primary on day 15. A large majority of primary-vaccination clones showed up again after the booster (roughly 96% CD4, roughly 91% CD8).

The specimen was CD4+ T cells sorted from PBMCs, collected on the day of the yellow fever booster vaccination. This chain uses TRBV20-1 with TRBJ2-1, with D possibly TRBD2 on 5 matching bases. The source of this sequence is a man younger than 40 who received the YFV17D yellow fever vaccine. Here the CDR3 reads CSAYVGSGSYNEQFF. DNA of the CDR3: TGCAGTGCCTACGTTGGCAGCGGATCCTACAATGAGCAGTTCTTC.